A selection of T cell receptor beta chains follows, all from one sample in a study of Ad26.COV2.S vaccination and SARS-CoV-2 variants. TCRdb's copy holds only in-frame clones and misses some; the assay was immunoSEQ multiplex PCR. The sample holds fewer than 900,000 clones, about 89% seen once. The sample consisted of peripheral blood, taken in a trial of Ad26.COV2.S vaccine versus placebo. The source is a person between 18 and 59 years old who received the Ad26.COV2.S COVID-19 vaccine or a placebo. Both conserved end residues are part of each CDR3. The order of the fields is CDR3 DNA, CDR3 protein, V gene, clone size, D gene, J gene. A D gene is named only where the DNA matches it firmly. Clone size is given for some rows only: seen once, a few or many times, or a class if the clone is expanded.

TGCGCCAGCAGCCTACAGAGCGGGACCTTGCCGGGGGAGCAGTACTTC	CASSLQSGTLPGEQYF	TRBV5-1	once	TRBD2	TRBJ2-7
TGTGCCAGCAGTTTCCCGGGGGTCACTGAAGCTTTCTTT	CASSFPGVTEAFF	TRBV28	NA	NA	TRBJ1-1
TGCGCCAGCAGCCCAGGGACAGGGGGCTCCTACGAGCAGTACTTC	CASSPGTGGSYEQYF	TRBV4-3	NA	TRBD1	TRBJ2-7
TGCGCCAGCAGCCAAGGCCAGGTGGGGAACACTGAAGCTTTCTTT	CASSQGQVGNTEAFF	TRBV4-1	NA	NA	TRBJ1-1
TGTGCCAGCAGTTATTACACCGGGACGGCGGGTTGGGAGCAGTACTTC	CASSYYTGTAGWEQYF	TRBV6-5	once	NA	TRBJ2-7
TGTGCCAGCAGCGTATCGCCACTAGCGGAAGAGACCCAGTACTTC	CASSVSPLAEETQYF	TRBV9	NA	TRBD2	TRBJ2-5
TGTGCCAGCAGTTACTATCCAGGGCCTAACTATGGCTACACCTTC	CASSYYPGPNYGYTF	TRBV6-6	NA	NA	TRBJ1-2
TGTGCCAGCTCACCACAGCCCGGGGTTGGAAACACCATATATTTT	CASSPQPGVGNTIYF	TRBV18	many	NA	TRBJ1-3
TGTGCCAGCAGCTTGGATACTAGCGGGGACTCCTACGAGCAGTACTTC	CASSLDTSGDSYEQYF	TRBV5-5	NA	TRBD2	TRBJ2-7
TGTGCCATACAGGAATGGACCGGGGAGCTGTTTTTT	CAIQEWTGELFF	TRBV25-1	NA	NA	TRBJ2-2
TGTGCCAGCAGTTTCCGGGACCGGGACCTATCACCCCTCCACTTT	CASSFRDRDLSPLHF	TRBV6-5	NA	NA	TRBJ1-6
TGTGCCAGCAGCACCAGGGGGGAGAATCAGCCCCAGCATTTT	CASSTRGENQPQHF	TRBV7-8	NA	TRBD1	TRBJ1-5
TGCAGTGCTGGTGGGACTAGCGGGGTATACAATGAGCAGTTCTTC	CSAGGTSGVYNEQFF	TRBV20-1	NA	TRBD2	TRBJ2-1
TGTGCCAGCTCACCGACCGGGACCCGTGCCACCGGGGAGCTGTTTTTT	CASSPTGTRATGELFF	TRBV18	NA	NA	TRBJ2-2
TGCGCCAGCAGCATAGGACAGGCCACCGGGGAGCTGTTTTTT	CASSIGQATGELFF	TRBV5-1	NA	TRBD1	TRBJ2-2
TGTGCCAGCAGCCCTTGGTGGGGAAACACCATATATTTT	CASSPWWGNTIYF	TRBV5-6	NA	NA	TRBJ1-3
TGTGCCAGCAGCTTAACGGCAGGCACTGAAGCTTTCTTT	CASSLTAGTEAFF	TRBV7-3	few	NA	TRBJ1-1
TGTGCCAGCAGCACGGGACAGGGGGATGGAAACACCATATATTTT	CASSTGQGDGNTIYF	TRBV11-2	NA	TRBD1	TRBJ1-3
TGTGCCAGCAGTGAAGCACCACCGGCCCCATCCTACAATGAGCAGTTCTTC	CASSEAPPAPSYNEQFF	TRBV2	NA	NA	TRBJ2-1
TGCGTGGGAGGGAAGAACACCGGGGAGCTGTTTTTT	CVGGKNTGELFF	TRBV29-1	NA	TRBD2	TRBJ2-2
TGTGCCAGCAGCTTGGCGCGGGCCTCCTACGAGCAGTACTTC	CASSLARASYEQYF	TRBV5-5	NA	NA	TRBJ2-7
TGTGCCAGCAGCTTCTCCACTTGGAACACTGAAGCTTTCTTT	CASSFSTWNTEAFF	TRBV27	few	NA	TRBJ1-1
TGTGCCATCAGTGGGACAGGTGAAGCTTTCTTT	CAISGTGEAFF	TRBV10-3	NA	TRBD1	TRBJ1-1
TGCGCCAGCAGCCGAGACATGGGTGACTCTGGAAACACCATATATTTT	CASSRDMGDSGNTIYF	TRBV5-1	once	NA	TRBJ1-3
TGTGCCAGTAGTATCGGGACAGACTATGGCTACACCTTC	CASSIGTDYGYTF	TRBV19	NA	TRBD1	TRBJ1-2
TGTGCCACCAGTGATCATGGACTAGCGACAACCTACAATGAGCAGTTCTTC	CATSDHGLATTYNEQFF	TRBV24-1	NA	TRBD2	TRBJ2-1
TGTGCCAGCAGCTATGAGCCGCTTCGAGAGCTGTTTTTT	CASSYEPLRELFF	TRBV7-2	NA	NA	TRBJ2-2
TGTGCCACCAGCAGAGATGCAACAGCCTCCTACGAGCAGTACTTC	CATSRDATASYEQYF	TRBV15	NA	NA	TRBJ2-7
TGTGCCAGCAGTTTCTTAGCGGTAAGCTCCTACAATGAGCAGTTCTTC	CASSFLAVSSYNEQFF	TRBV3-1/TRBV3-2	NA	NA	TRBJ2-1
TGTGCCAGCAGCGTCCGCGGGGGTCGAAATGAGCAGTTCTTC	CASSVRGGRNEQFF	TRBV9	NA	TRBD2	TRBJ2-1
TGTGCTAGCAGCTGTGGACAGGCAGAATGTCAAGAGACCCAGTACTTC	CASSCGQAECQETQYF	TRBV7-7	NA	TRBD1	TRBJ2-5
TGCGCCAGCTCACTTAACAGGAACACCGGGGAGCTGTTTTTT	CASSLNRNTGELFF	TRBV10-1	NA	NA	TRBJ2-2
TGTGCCGGAACTAATACAGGGATCGAGCAGTACTTC	CAGTNTGIEQYF	TRBV30	NA	NA	TRBJ2-7
TGCACTACAGAAACTAACTATGGCTACACCTTC	CTTETNYGYTF	TRBV20-1	NA	NA	TRBJ1-2
TGTGCCAGCAGCGTAGCTACTTCGGCCTCGACAGATACGCAGTATTTT	CASSVATSASTDTQYF	TRBV9	NA	NA	TRBJ2-3
TGTGCCACCCTACAGAGGGGGGGGATAGGGTACGAGCAGTACTTC	CATLQRGGIGYEQYF	TRBV27	NA	NA	TRBJ2-7
TGTGCCAGCTCACCACGAGGGACAGTTAGCAATCAGCCCCAGCATTTT	CASSPRGTVSNQPQHF	TRBV18	NA	TRBD1	TRBJ1-5
TGTGCCAGCAGCCTCGGACAGTTGGAAGTCCAGCCCCAGCATTTT	CASSLGQLEVQPQHF	TRBV7-2	NA	NA	TRBJ1-5
TGTGCCAGCAGTCTAAGAGGGGGGTCTGAGGAAAAACTGTTTTTT	CASSLRGGSEEKLFF	TRBV7-2	NA	NA	TRBJ1-4
TGTGCCAGCAGCTTAGGGGGGCGCGACGAAAAACTGTTTTTT	CASSLGGRDEKLFF	TRBV7-9	NA	NA	TRBJ1-4
TGTGCCAGCAGTCAAGGGTTAGTCCTTTACTCTGGGGCCAACGTCCTGACTTTC	CASSQGLVLYSGANVLTF	TRBV28	NA	NA	TRBJ2-6
TGTGCCAGCAGCTTAGGGTCCCTAGCGGGGACTTACAATGAGCAGTTCTTC	CASSLGSLAGTYNEQFF	TRBV7-9	NA	TRBD2	TRBJ2-1